This T cell receptor (beta chain) was sequenced during a study of human T cells and chemical hapten exposure. Time point noted: patch test 1, 2 weeks after DPC sensitization. Treatment defined: therapeutic diphenylcyclopropenone sensitization with weekly scalp DPC. Total RNA was isolated from whole blood that had not been fractionated. Blood draws preceded each patch test application. TCRdb reanalysed the RACE reads using MiXCR and keeps one entry per CDR3 protein. This sample has roughly 50,000 distinct CDR3 sequences, with about 11% found just once. For this clonotype: The antigen remains unidentified.

Whole-study results and caveats: With regard to DPC sensitization, TCRs above 1 in 1000 frequency did not change. The count of PT1 expanded TCRs correlated positively with patch test score.

V dropped 6 bases and J dropped 7 bases, with 16 bases sitting between them. The CDR3 covers 14 residues. The sample was whole blood, taken in connection with sensitization to the hapten diphenylcyclopropenone (DPC). The chain is built from TRBV12-3 or TRBV12-4 and TRBJ2-1; D is perhaps TRBD2 (6 bases). The clonotype comes from a woman between 35 and 50 years old with alopecia areata. Some clones in this sample may be carry-over from other donors' samples. The DNA of the CDR3 is TGTGCCAGCAGGCTCGGGGGAGGCGGAAATGAGCAGTTCTTC. Translation gives CASRLGGGGNEQFF.